This T cell receptor beta chain emerged from a study of blood T cell repertoires in COVID-19. V shed 4 bases and J shed 4 bases, with 14 bases lying between them. There are 14 residues in the CDR3. Germline CDR1 reads LGHDT; CDR2 reads YNNKEL (reference sequence). Using immunoSEQ multiplex PCR, the repertoire was profiled, and TCRdb retains in-frame clones only, with some absent. The table has 120,000 or so clones, approximately 85% seen once. Sequenced: peripheral blood. This chain uses TRBV3-1 (or the pseudogene TRBV3-2) with TRBJ2-7; D perhaps matches TRBD2 (6 bases). This TCR came from a man aged 25 to 45 with COVID-19, enrolled during active disease. CDR3 DNA sequence: TGTGCCAGCAGCCCACCCGGGACTTATTACGAGCAGTACTTC. Translating it yields CASSPPGTYYEQYF.